Each of the 23 T cell receptor beta chains below was sequenced from the same sample in a study of regulatory T cells in long-lasting Graves disease. Time point defined: newly diagnosed GD, antithyroid drugs for less than 3 months. RNA extracted from PBMCs served as the sequencing template. Both iRepertoire HTBI primers and Arm-PCR of CDR3 regions were used to build the TCR beta libraries. MiXCR, applied by TCRdb to the multiplex PCR reads, yields one record per CDR3 protein. The sample lists about 440,000 distinct CDR3 sequences; over 15% were seen once. The same data also went into a second study, on T cells in Graves' hyperthyroidism and ophthalmopathy.

The sequences come from peripheral blood mononuclear cells (PBMCs), collected at new diagnosis, from a patient treated with antithyroid drugs. The origin of the receptors is a woman under 30 with Graves disease.

This clonotype was recorded many times. V usage is TRBV12-3 or TRBV12-4 and J usage is TRBJ1-2; D is uncertain. This CDR3 is built from 13 residues. V shed 6 bases and J shed 5 bases, with 13 bases lying between them. As DNA, the CDR3 is TGTGCCAGCAGCCAAGACATCGGTTATGGCTACACCTTC. It translates to CASSQDIGYGYTF.

The chain employs TRBV28 and TRBJ2-7; 9 positions agree with TRBD2. Germline values: CDR1 MDHEN, CDR2 SYDVKM. The CDR3 is made up of 15 amino acids. Trimming took 3 bases from V and 3 from J; bases not matched to a gene: 6. CDR3 nucleotides: TGTGCCAGCAGTTTTGAGAGCGGGAGGAACTACGAGCAGTACTTC. Protein: CASSFESGRNYEQYF. Supplemented by reference TRBV28 and TRBJ2-7, the full variable domain reads DVKVTQSSRYLVKRTGEKVFLECVQDMDHENMFWYRQDPGLGLRLIYFSYDVKMKEKGDIPEGYSVSREKKERFSLILESASTNQTSMYLCASSFESGRNYEQYFGPGTRLTVT.

In its sample, this clonotype was seen a few times. The chain carries TRBV9 and TRBJ2-1, with D tentatively TRBD1 or TRBD2 (5 bases each). V was clipped by 1 base and J by 8 bases, with 7 bases between them. CDR1 SGDLS and CDR2 YYNGEE come from the germline V gene. The CDR3 sequence is 12 residues long. The CDR3 coding sequence is TGTGCCAGCAGCGTAAGGGGAGATGAGCAGTTCTTC. Encoded protein: CASSVRGDEQFF.

There are a few counts of this clonotype. V usage is TRBV29-1 and J usage is TRBJ1-5; 7 positions match TRBD1. J lost 4 bases, V lost 6 bases, and 6 bases had no gene match. The CDR3 sequence is 13 residues long. The germline V gene has CDR1 SQVTM and CDR2 ANQGSEA. The CDR3 coding sequence is TGCAGCGTCCGGGACAGCGATAATCAGCCCCAGCATTTT. It encodes CSVRDSDNQPQHF.

This clonotype appeared many times. The chain is built from TRBV29-1 and TRBJ2-7; D may be TRBD1 or TRBD2 (6 bases each). V was clipped by 4 bases and J by 7 bases, with 14 bases between them. The CDR3 runs to 12 residues. Germline V lookup: CDR1 SQVTM, CDR2 ANQGSEA. Written as DNA, the CDR3 is TGCAGCGTTGTGCCGGGGGCTGGGGAGCAGTACTTC. Amino acid sequence: CSVVPGAGEQYF.

This clonotype was counted only a few times. The V call is TRBV29-1, the J call TRBJ2-5, with 11 bases fitting TRBD2. The CDR3 runs 15 residues. Germline CDR1 SQVTM, CDR2 ANQGSEA. With 7 bases clipped from V and 2 bases from J, the junction kept 9 bases outside the gene matches. CDR3 loop: CSAVPGLAVQETQYF. In nucleotides, the CDR3 is TGCAGCGCCGTACCGGGACTAGCGGTTCAAGAGACCCAGTACTTC.

This clonotype was recorded many times. The rearrangement uses TRBV7-2 and TRBJ2-2, with D uncertain. The CDR3 contains 14 residues. Trimming shortened V by 1 base and J by 6 bases, and 9 bases separated the two germline ends. CDR1 SGHTA and CDR2 FQGNSA come from the germline V gene. CDR3: CASSLDVVSGELFF. CDR3 DNA sequence: TGTGCCAGCAGCTTAGACGTTGTATCCGGGGAGCTGTTTTTT.

This clonotype was counted a few times. This sequence joins TRBV12-3 or TRBV12-4 and TRBJ2-6, with TRBD1 identical over 9 bases. This CDR3 contains 20 residues. After removal of 7 bases from V and 0 bases from J, the junction contained 16 bases not matched to a gene. The CDR3 nucleotides are TGTGCCAGCACTACCGATCGTTGGGACAGGGATATCTCTGGGGCCAACGTCCTGACTTTC. It yields the protein CASTTDRWDRDISGANVLTF.

This clonotype was observed many times. The gene calls are TRBV2 and TRBJ1-1; possibly TRBD1 for D (5 bases). Germline V gene sequence: CDR1 SNHLY, CDR2 FYNNEI. This CDR3 contains 13 residues. The ends were cut back, 4 bases at V and 3 bases at J, with 9 bases in the middle. CDR3: CASSGTRDTEAFF. CDR3 bases: TGTGCCAGCAGTGGGACCAGGGACACTGAAGCTTTCTTT.

This clonotype was seen repeatedly, ten times or more. The chain uses TRBV28 and TRBJ2-7; 8 nucleotides align to TRBD1. CDR1 MDHEN and CDR2 SYDVKM come from the germline V gene. With 5 bases clipped from V and 8 bases from J, the junction kept 5 bases outside the gene matches. This CDR3 region has 12 residues. The CDR3 DNA reads as TGTGCCAGCAGTGGACAGGGTCTCAAGCAGTACTTC. It translates to CASSGQGLKQYF.

This clonotype showed up many times. This chain joins TRBV28 and TRBJ2-7; 7 bases match TRBD2. CDR1 is MDHEN, CDR2 SYDVKM, per germline. V was clipped by 4 bases and J by 4 bases; unmatched bases: 10. The CDR3 consists of 15 residues. As DNA, the CDR3 is TGTGCCAGCAGTTCGTACTCGCGGGAGACATACGAGCAGTACTTC. Translated, it gives CASSSYSRETYEQYF.

This clonotype was observed a few times. The rearrangement joins TRBV7-2 to TRBJ2-3; D possibly corresponds to TRBD2 (6 bases). Germline V lookup: CDR1 SGHTA, CDR2 FQGNSA. The V end was cut by 4 bases, the J end by 0 bases, with 11 bases between. The CDR3 is 15 amino acids. CDR3 sequence reads: CASSSGLISTDTQYF. CDR3 bases: TGTGCCAGCAGCTCGGGACTTATTAGCACAGATACGCAGTATTTT.

The genes are TRBV28 and TRBJ2-5; 9 positions match TRBD2. Per germline, CDR1 MDHEN and CDR2 SYDVKM. The CDR3 spans 15 residues. Losses at the gene ends were 6 bases for V and 4 bases for J; bases not matched to a gene: 9. This CDR3 reads CASSLTGTSIETQYF. The CDR3, as DNA: TGTGCCAGCAGCTTAACCGGGACTAGCATAGAGACCCAGTACTTC. The complete variable domain, with remaining parts taken from reference TRBV28 and TRBJ2-5, reads DVKVTQSSRYLVKRTGEKVFLECVQDMDHENMFWYRQDPGLGLRLIYFSYDVKMKEKGDIPEGYSVSREKKERFSLILESASTNQTSMYLCASSLTGTSIETQYFGPGTRLLVL.

This clonotype was counted ten times or more. The chain couples TRBV12-3 or TRBV12-4 to TRBJ2-7; D is unresolved. V dropped 5 bases and J dropped 5 bases, with 13 bases sitting between them. The CDR3 extends over 13 amino acids. The CDR3 reads CASSLGPGDEQYF. The DNA for the CDR3 is TGTGCCAGCAGTCTTGGTCCCGGAGACGAGCAGTACTTC.

At least ten counts were recorded for this clonotype. The rearrangement joins TRBV20-1 to TRBJ2-1; D is undetermined. Trimming removed 1 base from V and 10 bases from J, with 14 bases in between. The V gene's germline CDR1 is DFQATT and CDR2 SNEGSKA (reference sequence). The length of the CDR3 is 13 residues. The CDR3 spells CSARVQFFAEQFF. The CDR3 DNA follows: TGCAGTGCTAGAGTACAGTTTTTTGCGGAGCAGTTCTTC.

This clonotype has a handful of counts. The rearrangement uses TRBV2 and TRBJ1-2, with D unresolved. Germline CDR1 is SNHLY and CDR2 is FYNNEI. Trimming took 6 bases from V and 1 from J, leaving 15 bases between them. The CDR3 runs 15 residues. The CDR3 DNA follows: TGTGCCAGCAGGGGCCTGGACGGATTTAACTATGGCTACACCTTC. This encodes CASRGLDGFNYGYTF.

In its sample, this clonotype was seen many times. The chain joins TRBV7-6 to TRBJ2-1; no clear D. V shed 3 bases and J shed 7 bases, with 16 bases lying between them. Germline V CDR1 and CDR2: SGHVS, FNYEAQ. This CDR3 is built from 15 residues. The CDR3 loop is CASSFAGIGSNEQFF. CDR3 DNA: TGTGCCAGCAGCTTCGCCGGAATTGGTAGTAATGAGCAGTTCTTC.

The chain recombines TRBV15 with TRBJ2-1; 7 nucleotides align to TRBD2. Trimming at V came to 4 bases and at J to 1 base, leaving 1 base not matched to a gene. This CDR3 spans 14 amino acids. Germline CDR1 is LNHNV and CDR2 is YYDKDF (reference sequence). The CDR3 bases are TGTGCCACCAGCACTAGCGGATCCTACAATGAGCAGTTCTTC. This sequence encodes CATSTSGSYNEQFF.

This clonotype occurred many times. The chain couples TRBV5-5 to TRBJ2-5; D is unclear. Germline V gene data show CDR1 as SGHKS and CDR2 as YYEKEE (reference sequence). V was pared by 2 bases and J by 3 bases, with 11 bases between. The CDR3 sequence is 14 residues long. The CDR3 loop is CASSFSAAEETQYF. The DNA of the CDR3 is TGTGCCAGCAGCTTTTCGGCAGCCGAAGAGACCCAGTACTTC. The full variable domain, completed using reference TRBV5-5 and TRBJ2-5, is DAGVTQSPTHLIKTRGQQVTLRCSPISGHKSVSWYQQVLGQGPQFIFQYYEKEERGRGNFPDRFSARQFPNYSSELNVNALLLGDSALYLCASSFSAAEETQYFGPGTRLLVL.

This clonotype was seen a few times. At one end the junction does not follow the germline gene, possibly because of a read error. The chain couples TRBV6-2 or TRBV6-3 to TRBJ2-1; 8 bases match TRBD2. This CDR3 has 14 residues. Germline V gene sequence: CDR1 MNHEY, CDR2 SVGEGT. This CDR3 reads CSSAPREAYNEQFF. DNA of the CDR3: TGCAGCAGCGCCCCGCGGGAGGCCTACAATGAGCAGTTCTTC.

This clonotype was seen at least ten times. The rearrangement joins TRBV2 to TRBJ2-7; D could derive from TRBD1 or TRBD2 (5 bases each). Germline V lookup: CDR1 SNHLY, CDR2 FYNNEI. Trimming pared 7 bases from V and 5 bases from J, leaving 21 bases between. The CDR3 runs 15 residues. The CDR3 DNA is TGTGCCAGCATGAGGGGCCAGCCCGGACCCAACGAGCAGTACTTC. This sequence encodes CASMRGQPGPNEQYF.

This clonotype has at least ten counts. The chain recombines TRBV24-1 with TRBJ1-5; possible D gene TRBD1, 6 bases. V was pared by 6 bases and J by 1 base, with 12 bases between. The length of the CDR3 is 15 residues. Germline V lookup: CDR1 KGHDR, CDR2 SFDVKD. CDR3 sequence: CATSTTTGSNQPQHF. In DNA form, the CDR3 reads TGTGCCACCAGTACAACTACAGGGAGCAATCAGCCCCAGCATTTT.

The chain joins TRBV10-2 to TRBJ2-1; TRBD2 agrees at 10 bases. V was pared by 7 bases and J by 8 bases, with 8 bases of the junction left unmatched. Germline values: CDR1 WSHSY, CDR2 SAAADI. This CDR3 region has 14 residues. CDR3 bases: TGCGCCAGCACCGCTAGCGGGAGACGGTATGAGCAGTTCTTC. It is translated as CASTASGRRYEQFF.